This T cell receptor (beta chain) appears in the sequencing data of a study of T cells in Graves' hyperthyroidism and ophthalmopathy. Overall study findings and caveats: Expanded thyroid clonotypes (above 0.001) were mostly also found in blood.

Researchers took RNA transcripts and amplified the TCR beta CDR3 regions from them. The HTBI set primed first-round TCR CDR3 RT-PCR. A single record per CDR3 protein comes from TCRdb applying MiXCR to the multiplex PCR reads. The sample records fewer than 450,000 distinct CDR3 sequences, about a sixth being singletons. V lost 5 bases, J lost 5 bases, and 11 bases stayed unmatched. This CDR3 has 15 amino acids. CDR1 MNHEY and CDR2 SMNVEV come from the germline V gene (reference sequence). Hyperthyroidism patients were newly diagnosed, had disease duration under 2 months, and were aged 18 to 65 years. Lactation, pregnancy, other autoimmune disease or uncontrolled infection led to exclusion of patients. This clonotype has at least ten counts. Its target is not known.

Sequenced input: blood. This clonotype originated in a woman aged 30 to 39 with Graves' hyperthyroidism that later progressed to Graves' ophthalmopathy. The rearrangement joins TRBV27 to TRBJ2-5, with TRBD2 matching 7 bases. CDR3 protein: CASSVAGVGGETQYF. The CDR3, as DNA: TGTGCCAGCAGTGTGGCAGGAGTCGGGGGGGAGACCCAGTACTTC.